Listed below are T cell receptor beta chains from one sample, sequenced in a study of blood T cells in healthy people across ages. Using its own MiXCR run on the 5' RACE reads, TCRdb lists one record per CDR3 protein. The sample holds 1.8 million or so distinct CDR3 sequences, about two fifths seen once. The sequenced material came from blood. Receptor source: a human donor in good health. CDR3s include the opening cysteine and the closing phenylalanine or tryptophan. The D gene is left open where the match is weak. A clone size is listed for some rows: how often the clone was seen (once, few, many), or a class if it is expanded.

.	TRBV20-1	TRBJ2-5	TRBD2	CSATDIAGGLREQYF	TGCAGTGCTACCGATATAGCGGGGGGTTTGCGGGAGCAGTACTTC
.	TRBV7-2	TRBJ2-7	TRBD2	CASSLASTSGDSYEQYF	TGTGCCAGCAGCTTAGCGAGTACTAGCGGGGACTCCTACGAGCAGTACTTC
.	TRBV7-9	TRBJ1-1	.	CASSFSLGDYMNTEAFF	TGTGCCAGCAGCTTTAGCTTGGGGGACTACATGAACACTGAAGCTTTCTTT
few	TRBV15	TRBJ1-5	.	CSNQPQHF	TGTAGCAATCAGCCCCAGCATTTT
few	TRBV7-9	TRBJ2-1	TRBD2	CASSSQLAGGPYNEQFF	TGTGCCAGCAGCTCCCAACTAGCGGGGGGGCCTTACAATGAGCAGTTCTTC
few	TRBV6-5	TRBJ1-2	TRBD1	CASSPDRGETNYGYTF	TGTGCCAGCAGTCCAGACAGGGGCGAGACCAACTATGGCTACACCTTC
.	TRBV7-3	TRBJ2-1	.	CASSRDLTYNEQFF	TGTGCCAGCAGCCGAGACTTGACCTACAATGAGCAGTTCTTC
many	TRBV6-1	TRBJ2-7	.	CASSQGEQYF	TGTGCCAGCAGTCAGGGCGAGCAGTACTTC
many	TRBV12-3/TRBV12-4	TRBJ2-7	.	CASSFGPPYEQYF	TGTGCCAGCAGTTTCGGTCCCCCCTACGAGCAGTACTTC
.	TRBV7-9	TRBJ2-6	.	CASRGRGWYSGANVLTF	TGTGCCAGCAGGGGACGGGGGTGGTACTCTGGGGCCAACGTCCTGACTTTC
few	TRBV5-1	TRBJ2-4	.	CASSREDQGDLINTQLAKNIQYF	TGCGCCAGCAGCAGAGAGGATCAGGGTGACCTAATTAACACTCAACTAGCCAAAAACATTCAGTACTTC
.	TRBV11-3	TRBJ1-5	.	CASSLPIIRDSIFHQPQHF	TGTGCCAGCAGCTTACCTATAATCCGGGACTCGATTTTCCATCAGCCCCAGCATTTT
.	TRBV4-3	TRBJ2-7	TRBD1	CASSQDVGQGVYEQYF	TGCGCCAGCAGCCAAGATGTGGGACAGGGGGTCTACGAGCAGTACTTC
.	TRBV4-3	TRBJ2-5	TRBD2	CASSQKWGLEEETQYF	TGCGCCAGCAGCCAAAAATGGGGACTAGAGGAAGAGACCCAGTACTTC
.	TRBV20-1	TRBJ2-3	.	CSARDQWGVTDTQYF	TGCAGTGCTAGAGATCAGTGGGGAGTAACAGATACGCAGTATTTT
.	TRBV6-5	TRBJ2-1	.	CASSYRANRYNEQFF	TGTGCCAGCAGTTACAGGGCTAACCGGTACAATGAGCAGTTCTTC
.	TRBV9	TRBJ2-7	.	CASSVGQDPSYEQYF	TGTGCCAGCAGCGTAGGACAGGACCCTTCCTACGAGCAGTACTTC
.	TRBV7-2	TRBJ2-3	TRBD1	CASSVSGTGGTDTQYF	TGTGCCAGCAGCGTATCCGGGACAGGGGGCACAGATACGCAGTATTTT
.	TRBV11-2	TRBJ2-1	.	CASSLVTTAKQFF	TGTGCCAGCAGCTTAGTTACGACAGCGAAGCAGTTCTTC
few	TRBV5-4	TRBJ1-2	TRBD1	CASSCKGQYYGYTF	TGTGCCAGCAGCTGTAAGGGACAGTACTATGGCTACACCTTC
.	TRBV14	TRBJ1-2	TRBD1	CASSFYRTGGDYGYTF	TGTGCCAGCAGTTTCTATCGGACAGGGGGGGACTATGGCTACACCTTC
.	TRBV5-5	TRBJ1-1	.	CASSLAGSLNTEAFF	TGTGCCAGCAGCTTGGCGGGCAGCCTGAACACTGAAGCTTTCTTT
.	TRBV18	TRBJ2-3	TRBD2	CASSRPGTRGADTQYF	TGTGCCAGCTCCCGACCCGGGACTAGAGGCGCAGATACGCAGTATTTT
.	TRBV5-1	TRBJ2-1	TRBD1	CASSSTGVGNEQFF	TGCGCCAGCAGCTCGACAGGGGTTGGGAATGAGCAGTTCTTC
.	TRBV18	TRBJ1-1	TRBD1	CASAGTGGVRNTEAFF	TGTGCCAGCGCAGGGACAGGGGGCGTGAGGAACACTGAAGCTTTCTTT
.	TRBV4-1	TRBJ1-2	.	CASSQGVAGPYGYTF	TGCGCCAGCAGCCAAGGAGTGGCAGGCCCATATGGCTACACCTTC
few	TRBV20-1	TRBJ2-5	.	CSSISGQTAFQETQYF	TGCAGTTCCATATCAGGACAGACGGCGTTCCAAGAGACCCAGTACTTC
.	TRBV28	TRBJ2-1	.	CASSIPGRTYNEQFF	TGTGCCAGCAGTATTCCCGGGAGAACCTACAATGAGCAGTTCTTC
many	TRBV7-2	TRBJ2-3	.	CASSSITDTQYF	TGTGCCAGCAGCTCCATCACAGATACGCAGTATTTT
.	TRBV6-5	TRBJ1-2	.	CASSYSTRAEYYGYTF	TGTGCCAGCAGTTACTCGACCCGGGCAGAATACTATGGCTACACCTTC
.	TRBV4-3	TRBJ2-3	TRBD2	CASSQGGAGRTDTQYF	TGCGCCAGCAGCCAAGGAGGAGCGGGGAGGACAGATACGCAGTATTTT
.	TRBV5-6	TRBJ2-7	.	CASSLVIGSAYEQYF	TGTGCCAGCAGCTTGGTAATTGGGTCCGCCTACGAGCAGTACTTC
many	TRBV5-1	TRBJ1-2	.	CASSWGASDGYTF	TGCGCCAGCAGCTGGGGAGCCTCAGATGGCTACACCTTC
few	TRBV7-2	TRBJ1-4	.	CASSAGVGEKLFF	TGTGCCAGCAGCGCCGGGGTTGGAGAAAAACTGTTTTTT
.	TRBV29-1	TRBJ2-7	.	CSVQNFSGEQYF	TGCAGCGTCCAGAATTTCTCGGGCGAGCAGTACTTC
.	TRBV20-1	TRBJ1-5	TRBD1	CSAQRQGEVQPQHF	TGCAGTGCCCAGAGACAGGGGGAGGTTCAGCCCCAGCATTTT
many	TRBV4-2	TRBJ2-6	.	CASSQDRGTGANVLTF	TGTGCCAGCAGCCAAGATCGGGGGACTGGGGCCAACGTCCTGACTTTC
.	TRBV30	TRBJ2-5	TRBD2	CARRLAGGQETQYF	TGTGCCCGGCGTCTAGCGGGGGGGCAAGAGACCCAGTACTTC
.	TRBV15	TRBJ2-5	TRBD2	CATSRETTLAGGGETQYF	TGTGCCACCAGCAGAGAAACAACACTAGCGGGGGGTGGGGAGACCCAGTACTTC
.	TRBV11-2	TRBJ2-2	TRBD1	CASSFTGGANTGELFF	TGTGCCAGCAGCTTCACAGGGGGCGCGAACACCGGGGAGCTGTTTTTT
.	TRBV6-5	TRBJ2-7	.	CAARGTYEQYF	TGTGCCGCGAGGGGGACCTACGAGCAGTACTTC
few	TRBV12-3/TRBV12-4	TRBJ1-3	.	CASNMGGYGNTIYF	TGTGCCAGCAATATGGGAGGTTATGGAAACACCATATATTTT
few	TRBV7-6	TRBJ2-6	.	CASSLTAPGANVLTF	TGTGCCAGCAGCTTGACTGCTCCAGGGGCCAACGTCCTGACTTTC